This T cell receptor beta chain was observed in a study of blood T cell repertoires in COVID-19. The CDR3 has 11 amino acids. V was trimmed by 8 bases and J by 3 bases, leaving 8 bases between them. Germline V gives CDR1 SQVTM, CDR2 ANQGSEA. Clones were sequenced by immunoSEQ multiplex PCR, and TCRdb holds only the in-frame ones, with some missing. Among tens of thousands of clones listed, 70% to 85% were seen once. This chain joins TRBV29-1 and TRBJ2-1; a weak D match, TRBD1 (6 bases). Input material: peripheral blood. The clonotype comes from a man in his sixties or seventies with acute or convalescent COVID-19. Written as DNA, the CDR3 is TGCAGCCAGGGGAGCTACAATGAGCAGTTCTTC. Protein product: CSQGSYNEQFF.